This T cell receptor (beta chain) was found in a study of blood T cell repertoires in COVID-19. Study-wide context: The study drew acute and convalescent COVID-19 samples from the United States, Italy and Spain. Sources were T cells, B-cell-depleted T cells, or PBMCs; the material itself was cDNA or gDNA.

The CDR3 covers 16 residues. V dropped 5 bases and J dropped 5 bases, with 21 bases sitting between them. CDR1 and CDR2 (germline): SGHVS, FQNEAQ. In the original analysis: Nucleated cell counts were estimated from reference gene primer amplification. The method was immunoSEQ multiplex PCR; TCRdb's version includes in-frame clones alone and lacks a portion of them. That table is the source of V, J and clone size, and D and trimming were worked out from the DNA. The sample lists roughly 57,000 clones, about 89% occurring once. The chain couples TRBV7-8 to TRBJ2-5, with a tentative D call TRBD2 (5 bases). Material for sequencing was peripheral blood. The sequence derives from a human donor in a cohort sampled during active COVID-19. The CDR3 DNA is TGTGCCAGCAGCCCTCCCGGGCTAGCCCCGCCTGAGACCCAGTACTTC. Protein sequence: CASSPPGLAPPETQYF.